One sample yielded the 16 T cell receptor beta chains listed below, sequenced in a study of a mutant IDH1 vaccine in newly diagnosed glioma. Their antigens remain unidentified. Time point specified: week 11, during vaccination. Doses of 300 ug of mutant IDH1 20-mer peptide were given with topical imiquimod. The method was immunoSEQ multiplex PCR; TCRdb's version includes in-frame clones alone and lacks a portion of them. The table includes around 62,000 clones, approximately 90% detected once. This specimen consisted of PBMCs, obtained from a glioma patient whose treatment included an IDH1 peptide vaccine. All receptors come from a man in his forties with glioma.

V is TRBV4-1 and J is TRBJ1-1, with no clear D. Germline values: CDR1 MGHRA, CDR2 YSYEKL. V shed 4 bases and J shed 0 bases, with 9 bases lying between them. The CDR3 totals 14 residues. The CDR3 region is CASSRSLMNTEAFF. In DNA, the CDR3 is TGCGCCAGCAGCCGGTCTCTTATGAACACTGAAGCTTTCTTT.

This rearrangement joins TRBV6-5 to TRBJ2-1, with TRBD2 identical over 8 bases. J gave up 8 bases and V 3 bases, and 6 bases lay outside the gene matches. Germline CDR1 reads MNHEY; CDR2 reads SVGAGI. This CDR3 has 14 residues. CDR3 coding DNA: TGTGCCAGCAGTTATACTAGCGGTGGGGATGAGCAGTTCTTC. As protein: CASSYTSGGDEQFF.

The chain links TRBV5-4 to TRBJ2-6; D unclear. The CDR3 loop spans 15 amino acids. With 0 bases removed from V and 1 base from J, the gap between germline ends came to 5 bases. Germline V lookup: CDR1 SGHNT, CDR2 YYREEE (reference sequence). This chain's CDR3 is CASSLDLSGANVLTF. CDR3 sequence (DNA): TGTGCCAGCAGCTTGGACCTATCTGGGGCCAACGTCCTGACTTTC.

The chain carries TRBV5-6 and TRBJ2-1, with D unresolved. The V gene's germline CDR1 is SGHDT and CDR2 YYEEEE. Between the trimmed V and J ends, which lost 1 base and 4 bases, there was a span of 3 bases. This CDR3 contains 12 residues. The CDR3 loop is CASSLLYNEQFF. CDR3 nucleotides: TGTGCCAGCAGCTTGTTATACAATGAGCAGTTCTTC. Looking up the rest from reference TRBV5-6 and TRBJ2-1 gives the full variable domain: DAGVTQSPTHLIKTRGQQVTLRCSPKSGHDTVSWYQQALGQGPQFIFQYYEEEERQRGNFPDRFSGHQFPNYSSELNVNALLLGDSALYLCASSLLYNEQFFGPGTRLTVL.

The V and J genes are TRBV27 and TRBJ2-3; TRBD2 might be the D (6 bases). The germline gives CDR1 MNHEY, CDR2 SMNVEV (reference sequence). The CDR3 sequence is 15 residues long. Trimming took 5 bases from V and 5 from J, leaving 17 bases between them. The CDR3 DNA sequence: TGTGCCAGCAGTGTCGGGGGAGAAGGTGGAGATACGCAGTATTTT. Translated: CASSVGGEGGDTQYF.

The V gene is TRBV2, the J gene TRBJ1-4, with TRBD1 identical over 7 bases. From germline, CDR1 is SNHLY and CDR2 FYNNEI. V trimming: 5 bases; J trimming: 8 bases; junction bases outside the gene matches: 8. The CDR3 sequence is 14 residues long. In nucleotides, the CDR3 is TGTGCCAGCAGTATCGACAGGGAAGTCGAAAAACTGTTTTTT. It encodes CASSIDREVEKLFF. Filled out from reference TRBV2 and TRBJ1-4, the complete variable domain reads EPEVTQTPSHQVTQMGQEVILRCVPISNHLYFYWYRQILGQKVEFLVSFYNNEISEKSEIFDDQFSVERPDGSNFTLKIRSTKLEDSAMYFCASSIDREVEKLFFGSGTQLSVL.

The V call is TRBV10-3, the J call TRBJ2-5, with D perhaps matching TRBD1 or TRBD2 (6 bases each). The CDR3 runs to 14 residues. Germline CDR1 and CDR2: ENHRY and SYGVKD. Deletions cut 4 bases from V and 4 bases from J, with 13 bases between. This CDR3 is CAISAGARAETQYF. The CDR3 bases are TGTGCCATCAGTGCGGGGGCCCGGGCAGAGACCCAGTACTTC.

V usage is TRBV2 and J usage is TRBJ1-1; possible D gene TRBD1, 6 bases. The length of the CDR3 is 15 residues. Trimming cost V 5 bases and J 0 bases, with 13 bases left between them. The germline V gene encodes CDR1 SNHLY and CDR2 FYNNEI. CDR3 sequence: CASSQDRTMNTEAFF. The DNA of the CDR3 is TGTGCCAGCAGTCAGGACAGAACGATGAACACTGAAGCTTTCTTT.

This rearrangement joins TRBV15 to TRBJ1-3; D is unresolved. The CDR3 has 12 residues. Trimming stripped 5 bases from V and 4 bases from J, with 6 bases between. Germline values: CDR1 LNHNV, CDR2 YYDKDF (reference sequence). CDR3 sequence reads: CATSGIGNTIYF. In DNA, the CDR3 is TGTGCCACCAGCGGGATAGGAAACACCATATATTTT.

The V call is TRBV5-1, the J call TRBJ2-7; D call uncertain. The CDR3 covers 15 residues. Trimming left V 4 bases short and J 0 bases short, with 14 bases between. Germline V gene lookup returns CDR1 SGHRS and CDR2 YFSETQ. The CDR3 region is CASSPFGQASYEQYF. CDR3 DNA sequence: TGCGCCAGCAGCCCTTTTGGTCAGGCCTCCTACGAGCAGTACTTC.

This clone was found once. V usage is TRBV7-8 and J usage is TRBJ1-1; TRBD1 agrees at 8 bases. Trimming cost V 4 bases and J 8 bases; bases outside gene matches: 6. CDR1 and CDR2 (germline): SGHVS, FQNEAQ. This CDR3 has 13 residues. CDR3 nucleotides: TGTGCCAGCAGCTGGGTGACAGGGGAGGAAGCTTTCTTT. Residues: CASSWVTGEEAFF.

This rearrangement joins TRBV10-3 to TRBJ2-3; 7 bases line up with TRBD2. In germline, CDR1 is ENHRY, CDR2 SYGVKD. J gave up 1 base and V 4 bases, and 11 bases lay outside the gene matches. This CDR3 is built from 17 residues. CDR3 DNA: TGTGCCATCAGTGTGGGGATCGTGGGAGGGGGCACAGATACGCAGTATTTT. Amino acids: CAISVGIVGGGTDTQYF.

The gene calls are TRBV18 and TRBJ2-2; 7 bases line up with TRBD2. V lost 3 bases to trimming and J lost 3 bases; unmatched junction nucleotides: 10. CDR3 size: 17 residues. Germline values: CDR1 KGHSH, CDR2 LQKENI. CDR3: CASSPDGTTWYTGELFF. CDR3 nucleotide sequence: TGTGCCAGCTCACCGGACGGGACTACATGGTACACCGGGGAGCTGTTTTTT.

This clone appeared a single time. J is TRBJ1-6 and V is TRBV7-6; maybe TRBD1 (5 bases). The germline CDR1 and CDR2 sequences are SGHVS and FNYEAQ. V was shortened by 0 bases and J by 5 bases, with 5 bases between the two germline ends. The CDR3 is 14 amino acids. In DNA, the CDR3 is TGTGCCAGCAGCTTAGCAGGGGATAATTCACCCCTCCACTTT. Encoded protein: CASSLAGDNSPLHF.

J is TRBJ2-7 and V is TRBV28, with D unclear. The CDR3 has 14 residues. CDR1 MDHEN and CDR2 SYDVKM come from the germline V gene. With 3 bases removed from V and 8 bases from J, the gap between germline ends came to 17 bases. CDR3 residues: CASSFIPPQVQQYF. The CDR3 DNA follows: TGTGCCAGCAGTTTTATACCCCCCCAGGTACAGCAGTACTTC.

The chain couples TRBV19 to TRBJ2-5; no definite D call. The CDR3 has 14 residues. Between the trimmed V and J ends, which lost 1 base and 1 base, there was a span of 7 bases. The germline V gene has CDR1 LNHDA and CDR2 SQIVND (reference sequence). The CDR3 loop is CASSIASGQETQYF. The CDR3 bases are TGTGCCAGTAGTATAGCCAGTGGCCAAGAGACCCAGTACTTC.